A selection of T cell receptor beta chains follows, all from one sample in a study of cytomegalovirus exposure and HLA in healthy donors. Sequencing was performed with immunoSEQ multiplex PCR; in TCRdb, only in-frame clones are kept and a portion is missing. The repertoire has 45,000 to 65,000 clones, roughly 90% of them found once; the top ten carry approximately 8.4%. The source material was PBMCs. Source of these receptors: a woman in her late teens or twenties in good health and CMV-seropositive. CDR3s include the opening cysteine and the closing phenylalanine or tryptophan. D genes are given only for firm matches. Size values are once, few and many counts, or a class for expanded clones, and some rows have none.

TRBD1	17	TRBV5-1	.	TRBJ1-4	CASSLGDRGQGNEKLFF	TGCGCCAGCAGCTTGGGGGACAGGGGGCAGGGAAATGAAAAACTGTTTTTT
.	15	TRBV6-5	once	TRBJ1-3	CASSYGGGGGNTIYF	TGTGCCAGCAGTTACGGGGGAGGTGGTGGAAACACCATATATTTT
TRBD2	14	TRBV30	.	TRBJ2-1	CAWSTWGGNNEQFF	TGTGCCTGGAGTACCTGGGGGGGGAACAATGAGCAGTTCTTC
.	14	TRBV19	.	TRBJ1-5	CASRRGEINQPQHF	TGTGCCAGTAGGCGGGGGGAGATCAATCAGCCCCAGCATTTT
.	13	TRBV9	.	TRBJ1-2	CASSGGGNYGYTF	TGTGCCAGCAGCGGAGGAGGGAACTATGGCTACACCTTC
.	14	TRBV7-8	few	TRBJ1-6	CASRPTVRNSPLHF	TGTGCCAGCAGGCCTACCGTGAGGAATTCACCCCTCCACTTT
.	15	TRBV28	.	TRBJ1-2	CASSSVLEANYGYTF	TGTGCCAGCAGTTCCGTGTTAGAAGCTAACTATGGCTACACCTTC
TRBD1	14	TRBV7-9	.	TRBJ1-2	CASSLGDRVSGYTF	TGTGCCAGCAGCTTAGGGGACAGGGTATCTGGCTACACCTTC
TRBD2	16	TRBV5-4	.	TRBJ2-3	CASSFGLAGEPDTQYF	TGTGCCAGCAGCTTTGGACTAGCGGGGGAGCCAGATACGCAGTATTTT
TRBD1	15	TRBV5-1	.	TRBJ2-3	CASSLGQGYTDTQYF	TGCGCCAGCAGCTTGGGACAGGGCTACACAGATACGCAGTATTTT
TRBD2	15	TRBV6-5	.	TRBJ2-2	CASRTGTTHTGELFF	TGTGCCAGCCGAACCGGGACTACCCATACCGGGGAGCTGTTTTTT
.	16	TRBV18	.	TRBJ1-1	CASSPDRSGMNTEAFF	TGTGCCAGCTCACCAGACAGGTCCGGCATGAACACTGAAGCTTTCTTT
.	14	TRBV19	.	TRBJ1-4	CATRAGTGVEKLFF	TGTGCCACCCGCGCCGGGACGGGAGTTGAAAAACTGTTTTTT
TRBD2	18	TRBV5-1	.	TRBJ2-1	CASSLGGRLAGGRNEQFF	TGCGCCAGCAGCTTGGGGGGGCGACTAGCGGGGGGGAGGAATGAGCAGTTCTTC
.	16	TRBV9	.	TRBJ2-1	CASSVSPRLKSNEQFF	TGTGCCAGCAGCGTCAGCCCCAGACTTAAGAGCAATGAGCAGTTCTTC
TRBD1	15	TRBV4-2	.	TRBJ1-2	CASSQGDRGEDGYTF	TGTGCCAGCAGCCAAGGGGACAGGGGGGAGGATGGCTACACCTTC
.	14	TRBV4-1	.	TRBJ1-3	CASSPVHSGNTIYF	TGCGCCAGCAGCCCAGTGCACTCTGGAAACACCATATATTTT
TRBD1	17	TRBV19	.	TRBJ1-1	CASRARQGGNVYTEAFF	TGTGCCAGCAGGGCTAGACAGGGCGGGAACGTGTACACTGAAGCTTTCTTT
.	14	TRBV6-5	.	TRBJ1-2	CASSYRIPDYGYTF	TGTGCCAGCAGTTACCGAATTCCGGACTATGGCTACACCTTC
TRBD2	15	TRBV9	few	TRBJ2-1	CASSVGGGLRYEQFF	TGTGCCAGCAGCGTAGGCGGGGGGCTTAGGTATGAGCAGTTCTTC
TRBD1	17	TRBV19	.	TRBJ2-1	CASSIGQGAILKNEQFF	TGTGCCAGTAGTATAGGCCAGGGGGCAATTCTTAAGAATGAGCAGTTCTTC
TRBD1	13	TRBV6-1	.	TRBJ2-7	CASSRQGDYEQYF	TGTGCCAGCAGTAGACAGGGGGACTACGAGCAGTACTTC
.	16	TRBV29-1	.	TRBJ2-1	CSVEDRPRLGYNEQFF	TGCAGCGTTGAAGATCGCCCCAGACTAGGGTACAATGAGCAGTTCTTC
.	16	TRBV5-1	.	TRBJ2-1	CASSLGAGMVDDEQFF	TGCGCCAGCAGCTTGGGGGCAGGGATGGTGGACGATGAGCAGTTCTTC
TRBD2	16	TRBV5-5	once	TRBJ2-5	CASSLGNSGGQETQYF	TGTGCCAGCAGCTTGGGGAATAGCGGGGGACAAGAGACCCAGTACTTC
.	14	TRBV5-5	.	TRBJ1-4	CASSLGTTNEKLFF	TGTGCCAGCAGCTTGGGTACAACTAATGAAAAACTGTTTTTT
TRBD2	16	TRBV5-4	.	TRBJ2-3	CASSPGTSSYTDTQYF	TGTGCCAGCAGCCCCGGGACTAGCTCTTACACAGATACGCAGTATTTT
.	15	TRBV15	.	TRBJ2-5	CATSRESQGGETQYF	TGTGCCACCAGCAGAGAGTCCCAGGGAGGAGAGACCCAGTACTTC
TRBD1	15	TRBV5-6	.	TRBJ1-1	CASSWRQGLNTEAFF	TGTGCCAGCAGCTGGAGACAGGGGTTGAACACTGAAGCTTTCTTT
.	13	TRBV28	.	TRBJ2-7	CASSSRGSYEQYF	TGTGCCAGCAGTTCACGGGGGTCCTACGAGCAGTACTTC
.	10	TRBV29-1	.	TRBJ1-1	CSVANKEAFF	TGCAGCGTTGCAAACAAGGAAGCTTTCTTT
TRBD2	17	TRBV5-1	.	TRBJ2-3	CASSANGLAGGTDTQYF	TGCGCCAGCAGCGCTAACGGACTAGCGGGGGGCACAGATACGCAGTATTTT
.	14	TRBV5-4	.	TRBJ2-3	CASSQGTSTDTQYF	TGTGCCAGCAGCCAAGGGACTAGCACAGATACGCAGTATTTT
TRBD2	14	TRBV7-9	.	TRBJ2-7	CASSPGLADYEQYF	TGTGCCAGCAGCCCGGGACTAGCGGACTACGAGCAGTACTTC
TRBD1	18	TRBV7-7	.	TRBJ1-6	CASSPPGQGGSCNSPLHF	TGTGCTAGCAGCCCCCCGGGACAGGGAGGTAGTTGTAATTCACCCCTCCACTTT
.	13	TRBV7-9	.	TRBJ2-5	CASGRRDQETQYF	TGTGCCAGCGGTCGACGGGACCAAGAGACCCAGTACTTC